The 24 T cell receptor beta chains presented below share a single source sample, sequenced in a study of cytomegalovirus exposure and HLA in healthy donors (TCRdb year 2017). Libraries were prepared through the immunoSEQ multiplex PCR assay. A mixture of 60 forward primers for TCR Vbeta segments and 13 reverse primers for TCR Jbeta segments was used in the multiplex PCR. Sourced from immuneACCESS, this table was stored by TCRdb with only in-frame sequences that have V and J called. A share of the clones is absent; for the studies checked, an unresolved V gene accounts for under half, and the remainder has no known explanation. Within this sample are about 150,000 clones, with around 82% of them counted one time only. 6.6% of the sample is held by the ten biggest clonotypes. The material sequenced was PBMCs. The receptors shown here come from a woman aged 50 to 65 in good health and CMV-seropositive.

The chain employs TRBV9 and TRBJ2-7; D is perhaps TRBD1 (5 bases). V was trimmed by 0 bases and J by 1 base, leaving 5 bases between them. CDR1 and CDR2 from the germline V gene are SGDLS and YYNGEE. The CDR3 length is 13 residues. The CDR3 loop reads CASSVEGSYEQYF. The CDR3 bases are TGTGCCAGCAGCGTAGAGGGGTCCTACGAGCAGTACTTC. Looking up the rest from reference TRBV9 and TRBJ2-7 gives the full variable domain: DSGVTQTPKHLITATGQRVTLRCSPRSGDLSVYWYQQSLDQGLQFLIQYYNGEERAKGNILERFSAQQFPDLHSELNLSSLELGDSALYFCASSVEGSYEQYFGPGTRLTVT.

The rearrangement joins TRBV7-9 to TRBJ1-3; D gene unclear. Germline CDR1 SEHNR, CDR2 FQNEAQ (reference sequence). The CDR3 loop spans 15 amino acids. Trimming removed 4 bases from V and 0 bases from J, with 10 bases in between. The DNA of the CDR3 is TGTGCCAGCAGCTCCCAGGCGCTCTCTGGAAACACCATATATTTT. Residues: CASSSQALSGNTIYF.

The V and J genes are TRBV19 and TRBJ1-1; 8 bases are shared with TRBD1. This CDR3 has 13 amino acids. The junction had 1 base not matched to a gene; V was cut back by 6 bases and J by 1 base. In germline, CDR1 is LNHDA, CDR2 SQIVND (reference sequence). The CDR3 nucleotides read TGTGCCAGTAGGACAGGGGCGAACACTGAAGCTTTCTTT. Encoded protein: CASRTGANTEAFF.

The chain carries TRBV5-4 and TRBJ2-7; D perhaps matches TRBD2 (5 bases). The CDR3 is made up of 16 amino acids. Germline assignment: CDR1 SGHNT and CDR2 YYREEE (reference sequence). The ends were cut back, 1 base at V and 0 bases at J, with 14 bases in the middle. CDR3 nucleotide sequence: TGTGCCAGCAGCTTGATCGGACTCTCGAGCTCCTACGAGCAGTACTTC. This encodes CASSLIGLSSSYEQYF.

This rearrangement joins TRBV10-3 to TRBJ2-4, with D possibly being TRBD1 (5 bases). There are 15 residues in the CDR3. CDR1 and CDR2 (germline): ENHRY, SYGVKD. Trimming stripped 0 bases from V and 8 bases from J, with 14 bases between. The CDR3 DNA reads TGTGCCATCAGTGAGTCGCCACAAAAAGGGGACATTCAGTACTTC. It translates to CAISESPQKGDIQYF.

The CDR3 reads CASSYSSRQHGYTF. CDR3 nucleotides: TGTGCCAGCAGTTACTCGAGTAGACAGCATGGCTACACCTTC. The V and J genes are TRBV6-5 and TRBJ1-2; TRBD1 is a possible D gene (5 bases). Trimming removed 0 bases from V and 6 bases from J, with 11 bases in between. This CDR3 contains 14 residues. Germline V gene data show CDR1 as MNHEY and CDR2 as SVGAGI.

This clone was counted a single time. This same CDR3 is encoded by further DNA sequences in the sample. The chain recombines TRBV9 with TRBJ1-3; D is unresolved. V was shortened by 0 bases and J by 1 base, with 5 bases between the two germline ends. The germline V gene encodes CDR1 SGDLS and CDR2 YYNGEE. The CDR3 extends over 14 amino acids. CDR3 region: CASSVGASGNTIYF. The CDR3 DNA reads TGTGCCAGCAGCGTAGGGGCTTCTGGAAACACCATATATTTT.

The J gene is TRBJ1-2, the V gene TRBV28; 10 nucleotides align to TRBD1. This CDR3 contains 14 residues. Germline CDR1 MDHEN, CDR2 SYDVKM. J was trimmed by 6 bases and V by 6 bases; bases with no gene match: 7. CDR3 in amino acids: CASSKLTGGDGYTF. The CDR3 nucleotides are TGTGCCAGCAGCAAGCTGACAGGGGGCGATGGCTACACCTTC.

This sequence joins TRBV5-4 and TRBJ1-2; the D is unclear. Trimming left V 3 bases short and J 8 bases short, with 20 bases between. CDR1 SGHNT and CDR2 YYREEE come from the germline V gene (reference sequence). The CDR3 covers 15 residues. CDR3 residues: CASSSRGSTIEGYTF. The CDR3 bases are TGTGCCAGCAGCTCCCGAGGCAGCACGATCGAGGGCTACACCTTC.

The chain links TRBV9 to TRBJ2-3; D perhaps matches TRBD2 (6 bases). Germline assignment: CDR1 SGDLS and CDR2 YYNGEE. Trimming removed 0 bases from V and 4 bases from J, with 15 bases in between. This CDR3 contains 16 residues. CDR3 nucleotide sequence: TGTGCCAGCAGCGTAGCCGGGGGTGGGATTGCAGATACGCAGTATTTT. Its translation is CASSVAGGGIADTQYF.

The rearrangement joins TRBV4-1 to TRBJ2-7; D might be TRBD2 (5 bases). The V end lost 4 bases, the J end lost 3 bases, and 13 bases lay between the germline ends. The CDR3 extends over 14 amino acids. Germline CDR1 and CDR2: MGHRA and YSYEKL. The CDR3 is CASSLRNSGYEQYF. DNA of the CDR3: TGCGCCAGCAGCCTAAGGAACAGCGGCTACGAGCAGTACTTC.

This rearrangement joins TRBV6-1 to TRBJ2-7; D is perhaps TRBD2 (6 bases). CDR1 and CDR2 from the germline V gene are MNHNS and SASEGT. CDR3 length: 15 amino acids. V shed 6 bases and J shed 0 bases, with 15 bases lying between them. This chain's CDR3 is CASRRGTSSSYEQYF. CDR3 in DNA: TGTGCCAGCAGACGCGGGACTTCCAGCTCCTACGAGCAGTACTTC.

The chain has TRBV5-1 and TRBJ2-7, with TRBD2 matching 9 bases. CDR1 SGHRS and CDR2 YFSETQ come from the germline V gene. The CDR3 covers 15 residues. J was trimmed by 2 bases and V by 3 bases; bases with no gene match: 6. The CDR3 DNA sequence: TGCGCCAGCAGCTCACCCGCGGGGGGGACCTACGAGCAGTACTTC. It translates to CASSSPAGGTYEQYF.

The chain uses TRBV7-3 and TRBJ2-3; the match to TRBD2 covers 10 bases. The V and J ends lost 2 bases and 2 bases, in that order; junction bases with no gene match: 1. CDR3 length equals 15 residues. Germline loops: CDR1 SGHTA, CDR2 FQGTGA. The DNA of the CDR3 is TGTGCCAGCAGCTTACTAGCGGGGGCCACAGATACGCAGTATTTT. Amino acids: CASSLLAGATDTQYF.

CDR3 nucleotides: TGTGCCAGTAGGTCCGGACTTAATGAAAAACTGTTTTTT. Protein: CASRSGLNEKLFF. The rearrangement joins TRBV19 to TRBJ1-4; D is unresolved. CDR1 is LNHDA and CDR2 is SQIVND in the germline V gene (reference sequence). The V end lost 6 bases, the J end lost 4 bases, and 9 bases lay between the germline ends. The CDR3 consists of 13 residues.

V usage is TRBV3-2 and J usage is TRBJ1-6; TRBD1 is the table's D call, not checked against the DNA. TRBV3-2 is reported as a pseudogene. This CDR3 spans 9 amino acids. The CDR3 spells CPQGSPLHF. The CDR3 bases are TGTCCACAGGGGTCACCCCTCCACTTT.

This chain uses TRBV6-1 with TRBJ1-6; 7 bases are shared with TRBD1. With 7 bases clipped from V and 10 bases from J, the junction kept 7 bases outside the gene matches. The CDR3 totals 13 residues. Germline CDR1 reads MNHNS; CDR2 reads SASEGT. The CDR3 region is CASNLDRTSPLHF. The CDR3 coding sequence is TGTGCCAGCAACCTGGACAGGACCTCACCCCTCCACTTT.

This chain uses TRBV30 with TRBJ2-1; 12 nucleotides agree with TRBD1. The germline gives CDR1 GTSNPN, CDR2 SVGIG (reference sequence). V was pared by 8 bases and J by 9 bases, with 8 bases of the junction left unmatched. The CDR3 length is 13 residues. DNA for the CDR3: TGTGCCACCTCACCGGGACAGGGGGCTGAGCAGTTCTTC. It codes for CATSPGQGAEQFF.

V and J are TRBV4-3 and TRBJ2-3; TRBD2 matches at 8 bases. Trimming took 0 bases from V and 5 from J; bases not matched to a gene: 10. The CDR3 is made up of 17 amino acids. Germline CDR1 LGHNA, CDR2 YSLEER. CDR3 region: CASSQDLPGGLGDTQYF. In DNA form, the CDR3 reads TGCGCCAGCAGCCAAGATCTTCCGGGGGGGCTTGGAGATACGCAGTATTTT.

This clone came up a few times. The V call is TRBV4-1, the J call TRBJ2-7, with TRBD2 as a possible D gene (6 bases). This CDR3 is 14 amino acids long. From germline, CDR1 is MGHRA and CDR2 YSYEKL. Trimming stripped 1 base from V and 0 bases from J, with 7 bases between. CDR3 loop: CASSQGGDSYEQYF. For the CDR3, the DNA is TGCGCCAGCAGCCAAGGCGGGGACTCCTACGAGCAGTACTTC.

On this clone itself: At one of its ends the junction is not consistent with the germline gene, which may arise from a read error. The rearrangement links TRBV7-9 to TRBJ1-4; TRBD1 aligns across 10 bases. The germline V gene encodes CDR1 SEHNR and CDR2 FQNEAQ (reference sequence). The length of the CDR3 is 16 residues. The CDR3 region is CSSSLLPRTGGEKLFF. CDR3 in DNA: TGTTCCAGCAGCTTACTCCCCCGGACAGGGGGTGAAAAACTGTTTTTT. Combining the CDR3 with reference TRBV7-9 and TRBJ1-4 gives the whole variable domain DTGVSQNPRHKITKRGQNVTFRCDPISEHNRLYWYRQTLGQGPEFLTYFQNEAQLEKSRLLSDRFSAERPKGSFSTLEIQRTEQGDSAMYLCSSSLLPRTGGEKLFFGSGTQLSVL.

This clone was seen just once. The chain links TRBV2 to TRBJ2-4; possibly TRBD2 for D (5 bases). CDR3 length: 11 residues. Looked up from germline, CDR1 is SNHLY and CDR2 is FYNNEI. V was clipped by 8 bases and J by 5 bases, with 7 bases between them. CDR3 coding DNA: TGTGCCAGCCGCGGGCAAAACATTCAGTACTTC. It is translated as CASRGQNIQYF.

CDR3 sequence (DNA): TGCGCCAGCAGCCAAGAGGGGGGACTAGCGGGGATACTCTCCTACAATGAGCAGTTCTTC. Its translation is CASSQEGGLAGILSYNEQFF. The chain recombines TRBV4-3 with TRBJ2-1; 13 bases align to TRBD2. The CDR3 loop spans 20 amino acids. The germline V gene encodes CDR1 LGHNA and CDR2 YSLEER. The V gene end was trimmed by 0 bases and the J gene end by 0 bases; junction bases not matched to a gene: 8.

The rearrangement joins TRBV21-1 to TRBJ1-6; the table's D gene call, TRBD1, was not cross checked with the DNA. TRBV21-1 is a pseudogene locus. The CDR3 spans 16 residues. The CDR3 DNA reads TGTGCCAGCAGAGGCAGGGCCCTCTCCTTTAATTCACCCCTCCACTTT. It is translated as CASRGRALSFNSPLHF.